A single sample gave rise to the 29 T cell receptor beta chains below, sequenced in a study of OX40 agonist ivuxolimab in advanced cancers. The repertoire was sequenced with immunoSEQ multiplex PCR; TCRdb's copy has only in-frame clones and lacks some. The table lists 77,000 or so clones, under 95% of them singletons, with approximately 11% in the top ten. The sequencing used CD4+ or CD8+ T cells sorted from blood, collected in a trial of the OX40 agonist ivuxolimab. All receptors come from an adult with an advanced solid tumor such as melanoma, head and neck, liver or kidney cancer.

The chain couples TRBV11-2 to TRBJ1-1; D is uncertain. CDR1 and CDR2 from the germline V gene are SGHAT and FQNNGV. The V end lost 4 bases, the J end lost 7 bases, and 10 bases lay between the germline ends. The CDR3 runs 12 residues. CDR3 bases: TGTGCCAGCAGCTACGACGGTGTTGAAGCTTTCTTT. Amino acids: CASSYDGVEAFF. The full variable domain, completed using reference TRBV11-2 and TRBJ1-1, is EAGVAQSPRYKIIEKRQSVAFWCNPISGHATLYWYQQILGQGPKLLIQFQNNGVVDDSQLPKDRFSAERLKGVDSTLKIQPAKLEDSAVYLCASSYDGVEAFFGQGTRLTVV.

The rearrangement links TRBV6-6 to TRBJ1-1; D gene uncertain. Germline-derived CDR1 and CDR2 are MNHNY and SVGAGI (reference sequence). The CDR3 is 15 amino acids. V was cut by 0 bases and J by 4 bases, with 12 bases left in between. The CDR3 DNA reads TGTGCCAGCAGTTACTCGCGGGGTCCCAGCACTGAAGCTTTCTTT. Translation: CASSYSRGPSTEAFF.

This clone was counted a few times. This sequence joins TRBV5-1 and TRBJ1-1; D not certain. Trimming took off 3 bases at V and 0 bases at J, with 12 bases between the two ends. Germline-derived CDR1 and CDR2 are SGHRS and YFSETQ. This CDR3 region has 15 residues. CDR3: CASSSETRMNTEAFF. CDR3 DNA sequence: TGCGCCAGCAGCTCCGAGACGCGGATGAACACTGAAGCTTTCTTT.

This chain links TRBV6-5 with TRBJ2-1; 7 nucleotides align to TRBD1. With 0 bases clipped from V and 3 bases from J, the junction kept 2 bases outside the gene matches. In germline, CDR1 is MNHEY, CDR2 SVGAGI. The CDR3 length is 15 residues. The CDR3 loop reads CASSYSTGSYNEQFF. CDR3 DNA sequence: TGTGCCAGCAGTTACTCGACAGGGAGCTACAATGAGCAGTTCTTC.

The gene calls are TRBV10-1 and TRBJ2-3, with TRBD2 matching over 7 bases. Per the germline V gene, CDR1 is WNHNN and CDR2 is SYGVQD (reference sequence). The trim removed 0 bases at V and 6 bases at J, leaving 9 bases unmatched. The CDR3 consists of 16 residues. For the CDR3, the DNA is TGCGCCAGCAGTGAGTCGGGTCTAGCGGTTAGGGATACGCAGTATTTT. Residues: CASSESGLAVRDTQYF.

The V gene is TRBV10-1, the J gene TRBJ2-7; TRBD1 is a possible D gene (5 bases). CDR3 length: 15 amino acids. Between the trimmed V and J ends, which lost 6 bases and 0 bases, there was a span of 15 bases. Germline CDR1 reads WNHNN; CDR2 reads SYGVQD (reference sequence). The CDR3: CASSDSLESSYEQYF. CDR3 bases: TGCGCCAGCAGCGACAGTTTGGAGAGCTCCTACGAGCAGTACTTC.

This sequence joins TRBV7-6 and TRBJ1-5, with 7 bases that match TRBD1. The junction had 13 bases not matched to a gene; V was cut back by 0 bases and J by 11 bases. This CDR3 region has 16 residues. Looked up from germline, CDR1 is SGHVS and CDR2 is FNYEAQ. In DNA, the CDR3 is TGTGCCAGCAGCTTAGCCGAGACAGGGTCCCCAGGAGCCCAGCATTTT. As protein: CASSLAETGSPGAQHF.

The chain combines TRBV28 with TRBJ2-3; D is uncertain. The CDR3 totals 14 residues. Germline values: CDR1 MDHEN, CDR2 SYDVKM. Trimming left V 3 bases short and J 3 bases short, with 10 bases between. The CDR3 DNA reads as TGTGCCAGCAGTTTTCTTAGTGGTACAGATACGCAGTATTTT. The encoded protein is CASSFLSGTDTQYF.

The rearrangement links TRBV5-1 to TRBJ2-6; D possibly matches TRBD1 or TRBD2 (5 bases each). The length of the CDR3 is 17 residues. Germline V gene data show CDR1 as SGHRS and CDR2 as YFSETQ. V was pared by 4 bases and J by 1 base, with 15 bases between. CDR3 region: CASSPSGPASGANVLTF. The CDR3 DNA sequence: TGCGCCAGCAGCCCATCGGGACCCGCTTCTGGGGCCAACGTCCTGACTTTC.

This clone was picked up one time. The chain has TRBV5-1 and TRBJ2-1, with no clear D. Per the germline V gene, CDR1 is SGHRS and CDR2 is YFSETQ. The CDR3 extends over 17 amino acids. Trimming took 1 base from V and 4 from J, leaving 18 bases between them. The CDR3 nucleotides are TGCGCCAGCAGCTTGCCGCTGGACCGTCAGGAATACAATGAGCAGTTCTTC. Protein sequence: CASSLPLDRQEYNEQFF.

V is TRBV5-4 and J is TRBJ2-1; 8 bases align to TRBD1. In germline, CDR1 is SGHNT, CDR2 YYREEE (reference sequence). V dropped 4 bases and J dropped 4; count of bases not matched to a gene: 7. The CDR3 consists of 15 residues. The CDR3 nucleotides read TGTGCCAGCAGCGCTAACAGGGGGTCGTACAATGAGCAGTTCTTC. Translating gives CASSANRGSYNEQFF.

The rearrangement uses TRBV5-6 and TRBJ2-1; 8 nucleotides align to TRBD2. CDR1 SGHDT and CDR2 YYEEEE come from the germline V gene. Germline trimming cut 10 bases from V and 8 bases from J; bases unmatched to any gene: 11. This CDR3 contains 13 residues. CDR3 sequence reads: CAVGTRVFDEQFF. The CDR3 nucleotides read TGTGCCGTCGGGACTAGGGTTTTTGATGAGCAGTTCTTC.

This rearrangement joins TRBV7-9 to TRBJ2-1; TRBD1 or TRBD2 may be the D gene (6 bases each). The CDR3 runs to 16 residues. Germline CDR1 reads SEHNR; CDR2 reads FQNEAQ (reference sequence). V was trimmed by 3 bases and J by 1 base, leaving 13 bases between them. This CDR3 is CASSLGGGGSYNEQFF. CDR3 sequence (DNA): TGTGCCAGCAGCTTGGGTGGAGGGGGGTCCTACAATGAGCAGTTCTTC. Based on the CDR3 plus reference TRBV7-9 and TRBJ2-1, the full variable domain is DTGVSQNPRHKITKRGQNVTFRCDPISEHNRLYWYRQTLGQGPEFLTYFQNEAQLEKSRLLSDRFSAERPKGSFSTLEIQRTEQGDSAMYLCASSLGGGGSYNEQFFGPGTRLTVL.

This sequence joins TRBV5-6 and TRBJ2-4, with a possible D match to TRBD2 (5 bases). Between the trimmed V and J ends, which lost 3 bases and 3 bases, there was a span of 13 bases. The germline gives CDR1 SGHDT, CDR2 YYEEEE. This CDR3 comprises 15 residues. As DNA, the CDR3 is TGTGCCAGCAGCTCGCTCGAAGGGAGCAAAAACATTCAGTACTTC. Its protein product is CASSSLEGSKNIQYF.

V gene TRBV7-7 combines with J gene TRBJ2-5; TRBD2 aligns across 14 bases. The length of the CDR3 is 15 residues. Germline V gene sequence: CDR1 SSHAT, CDR2 FNYEAQ (reference sequence). V was clipped by 4 bases and J by 4 bases; unmatched bases: 2. Here the CDR3 reads CASSSGTSGGETQYF. DNA of the CDR3: TGTGCCAGCAGCTCAGGGACTAGCGGGGGAGAGACCCAGTACTTC.

The chain combines TRBV19 with TRBJ1-6; 9 positions agree with TRBD1. After removal of 3 bases from V and 9 bases from J, the junction contained 6 bases not matched to a gene. There are 15 residues in the CDR3. The germline CDR1 and CDR2 sequences are LNHDA and SQIVND (reference sequence). CDR3 DNA sequence: TGTGCCAGTAGTATGGGACAGGGAGCTGGTTCACCCCTCCACTTT. This sequence encodes CASSMGQGAGSPLHF.

The CDR3 spells CASSFGILLTEAFF. CDR3 nucleotide sequence: TGTGCCAGCAGCTTTGGTATTTTGCTCACTGAAGCTTTCTTT. V is TRBV5-6 and J is TRBJ1-1; D ambiguous. The CDR3 length is 14 residues. Trimming stripped 2 bases from V and 4 bases from J, with 12 bases between. Germline CDR1 is SGHDT and CDR2 is YYEEEE.

Here the CDR3 reads CASSHLQGLESPLHF. As DNA, the CDR3 is TGCGCCAGCAGCCATTTACAGGGCTTGGAATCACCCCTCCACTTT. The chain links TRBV4-1 to TRBJ1-6, with a weak D call TRBD1 (6 bases). The V gene's germline CDR1 is MGHRA and CDR2 YSYEKL. This CDR3 comprises 15 residues. Deletions cut 3 bases from V and 10 bases from J, with 16 bases between.

The rearrangement uses TRBV4-3 and TRBJ1-1; D possibly corresponds to TRBD1 (5 bases). The CDR3 is 14 residues long. In germline, CDR1 is LGHNA, CDR2 YSLEER. The V end was cut by 1 base, the J end by 8 bases, with 14 bases between. CDR3 loop: CASSQAQGAKEAFF. CDR3 DNA sequence: TGCGCCAGCAGCCAAGCTCAAGGGGCCAAGGAAGCTTTCTTT.

V gene TRBV5-1 combines with J gene TRBJ1-5; tentatively, D is TRBD1 (6 bases). Germline CDR1 and CDR2: SGHRS and YFSETQ. Trimming pared 1 base from V and 0 bases from J, leaving 11 bases between. This CDR3 has 16 amino acids. CDR3 amino acids: CASSLRRGHSNQPQHF. For the CDR3, the DNA is TGCGCCAGCAGCTTGAGGAGGGGACATAGCAATCAGCCCCAGCATTTT.

This rearrangement joins TRBV6-5 to TRBJ1-2; 7 bases fit TRBD1. There are 13 residues in the CDR3. Per the germline V gene, CDR1 is MNHEY and CDR2 is SVGAGI. The V segment lost 5 bases and the J segment 5 bases; nucleotides outside the gene matches: 5. The CDR3 is CASSNPGQYGYTF. DNA of the CDR3: TGTGCCAGCAGTAACCCGGGACAGTATGGCTACACCTTC.

The CDR3 bases are TGTGCCAGCAGCCAAGATGTAGGACCCTCCGGAAACACCATATATTTT. This gives the protein CASSQDVGPSGNTIYF. The J gene is TRBJ1-3, the V gene TRBV14; the D is unclear. The CDR3 runs 16 residues. Trimming took 0 bases from V and 4 from J, leaving 13 bases between them. Germline values: CDR1 SGHDN, CDR2 FVKESK.

The chain is built from TRBV9 and TRBJ2-1; 11 nucleotides line up with TRBD2. Germline V gives CDR1 SGDLS, CDR2 YYNGEE. Trimming at V came to 0 bases and at J to 5 bases, leaving 7 bases not matched to a gene. This CDR3 region has 17 residues. The CDR3 protein is CASSVDWGTSGDNEQFF. The CDR3, as DNA: TGTGCCAGCAGCGTAGATTGGGGGACTAGCGGTGACAATGAGCAGTTCTTC.

This chain uses TRBV5-1 with TRBJ1-2; no reliable D call. Between the trimmed V and J ends, which lost 3 bases and 8 bases, there was a span of 20 bases. CDR3 length equals 15 residues. From germline, CDR1 is SGHRS and CDR2 YFSETQ. In DNA form, the CDR3 reads TGCGCCAGCAGCTACATCAATCCGGATGCTAGGGGCTACACCTTC. Its protein is CASSYINPDARGYTF.

The rearrangement links TRBV6-5 to TRBJ2-6; D is uncertain. V was shortened by 4 bases and J by 0 bases, with 4 bases between the two germline ends. The CDR3 spans 14 residues. The germline V gene has CDR1 MNHEY and CDR2 SVGAGI. As DNA, the CDR3 is TGTGCCAGCAGTTTTTTCTCTGGGGCCAACGTCCTGACTTTC. It translates to CASSFFSGANVLTF.

In nucleotides, the CDR3 is TGTGCCAGCAGCCAAGTAATCCGACTGACAGGGATTGCAACTAATGAAAAACTGTTTTTT. It specifies CASSQVIRLTGIATNEKLFF. The chain employs TRBV4-2 and TRBJ1-4, with 7 bases fitting TRBD1. Germline V gene sequence: CDR1 LGHNA, CDR2 YNFKEQ. The V and J ends lost 1 base and 0 bases, in that order; junction bases with no gene match: 14. This CDR3 region has 20 residues.

This chain connects TRBV6-1 to TRBJ2-7, with D unclear. The CDR3 contains 15 residues. CDR1 and CDR2 (germline): MNHNS, SASEGT. Between the trimmed V and J ends, which lost 0 bases and 1 base, there was a span of 10 bases. CDR3 sequence reads: CASSEAQVGSYEQYF. CDR3 sequence (DNA): TGTGCCAGCAGTGAAGCGCAGGTTGGGTCCTACGAGCAGTACTTC.

The genes are TRBV14 and TRBJ2-7, with D unresolved. V was pared by 4 bases and J by 3 bases, with 16 bases between. The CDR3 runs to 15 residues. Germline CDR1 and CDR2: SGHDN and FVKESK. The CDR3 here is CASSPTPGYYYEQYF. The CDR3 DNA reads TGTGCCAGCAGCCCTACTCCGGGTTATTACTACGAGCAGTACTTC. The whole variable domain, filled in from reference TRBV14 and TRBJ2-7, reads EAGVTQFPSHSVIEKGQTVTLRCDPISGHDNLYWYRRVMGKEIKFLLHFVKESKQDESGMPNNRFLAERTGGTYSTLKVQPAELEDSGVYFCASSPTPGYYYEQYFGPGTRLTVT.

The chain carries TRBV6-1 and TRBJ2-7; TRBD2 might be the D (5 bases). The CDR3 length is 12 residues. Looked up from germline, CDR1 is MNHNS and CDR2 is SASEGT. V was pared by 8 bases and J by 2 bases, with 10 bases between. The CDR3 spells CASLRAAYEQYF. CDR3 sequence (DNA): TGTGCCAGCTTGCGGGCAGCCTACGAGCAGTACTTC.